The 15 T cell receptor beta chains listed next were all sequenced from one sample in a study of cytomegalovirus exposure and HLA in healthy donors (dated by TCRdb to 2016 to 2017). Library generation was performed with the immunoSEQ multiplex PCR assay. For the multiplex PCR, a mixture combining 60 forward primers for TCR Vbeta segments and 13 reverse primers for TCR Jbeta segments was used. TCRdb provides this immuneACCESS table in a form limited to in-frame rearrangements. Some clones are lacking; in checked studies, under half of them reflect an unresolved V gene, and why the rest are absent is not known. Present in this sample are approximately 190,000 clones, 81% of which were seen just once. The leading ten clones occupy 3.8% of the sample. Sample: PBMCs. The receptor set was obtained from a man aged 45-60 years in good health and CMV-seronegative.

This clone was observed once. This chain joins TRBV6-5 and TRBJ2-5, with 8 bases that match TRBD1. The CDR3 has 15 amino acids. CDR1 and CDR2 (germline): MNHEY, SVGAGI. J was trimmed by 1 base and V by 7 bases; bases with no gene match: 8. The CDR3 sequence is CASTRQGLRQETQYF. CDR3 nucleotide sequence: TGTGCCAGCACTCGACAGGGGTTGCGCCAAGAGACCCAGTACTTC.

This clone has only a few counts. V usage is TRBV9 and J usage is TRBJ1-5; 7 bases align to TRBD1. J lost 7 bases, V lost 3 bases, and 7 bases had no gene match. The germline CDR1 and CDR2 sequences are SGDLS and YYNGEE. This CDR3 has 14 residues. For the CDR3, the DNA is TGTGCCAGCAGCGGTACAGGGGTCGGGCAGCCCCAGCATTTT. It yields the protein CASSGTGVGQPQHF.

V usage is TRBV19 and J usage is TRBJ2-5; 11 bases align to TRBD1. TRBJ2-7 matches the DNA end more closely, so the J call is doubtful. This CDR3 is 15 amino acids long. Germline CDR1 is LNHDA and CDR2 is SQIVND (reference sequence). The CDR3 reads CASSLDRGHSYEQYF. In DNA form, the CDR3 reads TGTGCCAGTAGTCTGGACAGGGGGCACTCCTACGAGCAGTACTTC.

The rearrangement joins TRBV2 to TRBJ1-5; no firm D call. The length of the CDR3 is 14 residues. Germline V gene sequence: CDR1 SNHLY, CDR2 FYNNEI. The V end was cut by 4 bases, the J end by 4 bases, with 11 bases between. CDR3 sequence reads: CASSGRAQNQPQHF. CDR3 in DNA: TGTGCCAGCAGTGGGAGGGCACAGAATCAGCCCCAGCATTTT.

The table lists this clone with a count of one. The chain combines TRBV9 with TRBJ2-7; TRBD2 matches at 13 bases. The CDR3 extends over 14 amino acids. J gave up 5 bases and V 4 bases, and 3 bases lay outside the gene matches. Germline V CDR1 and CDR2: SGDLS, YYNGEE. The CDR3 nucleotides are TGTGCCAGCAGCCTCACTAGCGGGGGGGACGAGCAGTACTTC. It yields the protein CASSLTSGGDEQYF.

V is TRBV7-2 and J is TRBJ2-3; TRBD2 matches at 10 bases. Losses at the gene ends were 0 bases for V and 1 base for J; bases not matched to a gene: 4. The CDR3 length is 17 residues. Germline lookup yields CDR1 SGHTA and CDR2 FQGNSA. CDR3 in amino acids: CASSLARLAGGTDTQYF. As DNA, the CDR3 is TGTGCCAGCAGCTTAGCACGACTAGCGGGCGGCACAGATACGCAGTATTTT.

This chain connects TRBV5-4 to TRBJ1-4; D is perhaps TRBD1 (6 bases). Germline CDR1 is SGHNT and CDR2 is YYREEE (reference sequence). V dropped 2 bases and J dropped 8 bases, with 16 bases sitting between them. This CDR3 is built from 15 residues. This CDR3 is CASSFGGASREKLFF. As DNA, the CDR3 is TGTGCCAGCAGCTTCGGGGGGGCGAGTAGGGAAAAACTGTTTTTT.

The rearrangement joins TRBV10-3 to TRBJ1-1; D might be TRBD1 (6 bases). The CDR3 consists of 12 residues. V lost 9 bases, J lost 1 base, and 9 bases lay in between. Germline V gene data show CDR1 as ENHRY and CDR2 as SYGVKD. CDR3 sequence (DNA): TGTGCCATTACAGGGCAGAACACTGAAGCTTTCTTT. Translation gives CAITGQNTEAFF.

V usage is TRBV7-3 and J usage is TRBJ2-5; 10 nucleotides align to TRBD2. The CDR3 loop spans 18 amino acids. The J segment lost 5 bases and the V segment lost 4 bases, leaving 16 bases of the junction unmatched. CDR1 and CDR2 from the germline V gene are SGHTA and FQGTGA. The CDR3 sequence is CASSSRPGERGGRETQYF. In nucleotides, the CDR3 is TGTGCCAGCAGCTCCCGGCCAGGCGAGCGGGGGGGCCGTGAGACCCAGTACTTC.

Regarding this clone: Different DNA sequences within this sample yield the same CDR3. The chain links TRBV10-1 to TRBJ2-3; D might be TRBD2 (6 bases). Germline CDR1 reads WNHNN; CDR2 reads SYGVQD (reference sequence). This CDR3 region has 14 residues. The V end was cut by 4 bases, the J end by 3 bases, with 11 bases between. The chain's CDR3 is CASSVHGGTDTQYF. Here the CDR3 DNA reads TGCGCCAGCAGTGTGCACGGGGGAACAGATACGCAGTATTTT.

On this clone itself: Its ends do not fully match the called genes, so a read error is possible. This chain links TRBV7-7 with TRBJ2-5; D may be TRBD2 (6 bases). CDR1 and CDR2 from the germline V gene are SSHAT and FNYEAQ (reference sequence). The CDR3 covers 15 residues. The CDR3 region has the DNA TGTGCTAGCAGCTTAGCGCAGAGTGGGGGGGAGACCCAGTACTTC. Its protein is CASSLAQSGGETQYF.

The chain couples TRBV6-6 to TRBJ1-5; TRBD1 matches at 9 bases. V was clipped by 5 bases and J by 6 bases; unmatched bases: 5. Germline V gives CDR1 MNHNY, CDR2 SVGAGI (reference sequence). This CDR3 comprises 14 residues. The CDR3 protein is CASSPGTGTQPQHF. The CDR3 coding sequence is TGTGCCAGCAGTCCCGGGACAGGGACTCAGCCCCAGCATTTT.

V gene TRBV5-1 combines with J gene TRBJ1-4; D is undetermined. CDR3 length equals 16 residues. V was clipped by 2 bases and J by 0 bases, with 11 bases between them. The V gene's germline CDR1 is SGHRS and CDR2 YFSETQ. The CDR3 is CASSFSLRTTNEKLFF. DNA of the CDR3: TGCGCCAGCAGCTTTTCCCTTAGAACAACTAATGAAAAACTGTTTTTT.

This sequence joins TRBV2 and TRBJ1-6; 8 bases align to TRBD1. CDR1 is SNHLY, CDR2 FYNNEI, per germline. J lost 11 bases, V lost 2 bases, and 5 bases had no gene match. The CDR3 sequence is 14 residues long. CDR3 sequence (DNA): TGTGCCAGCAGTGAAAACGACAGGGGCGCACCCCTCCACTTT. Protein: CASSENDRGAPLHF.

A remark on this clone: One end of the junction is discordant with germline, which a read error may explain. In DNA, the CDR3 is TGTGCCAGCAGCTTAGCGACTAGCGGGGGGGGGCTGTTTTTT. This translates into CASSLATSGGGLFF. The chain uses TRBV7-8 and TRBJ2-2, with 14 bases identical to TRBD2. The germline V gene has CDR1 SGHVS and CDR2 FQNEAQ. The length of the CDR3 is 14 residues.